The 3 T cell receptor beta chains below all came from one sample that was sequenced in a study of T cell responses to AZD1222 COVID-19 vaccine. TCRdb's table, derived via immunoSEQ multiplex PCR, lists solely in-frame clones and lacks some. The sample carries roughly 200,000 clones, approximately 92% recorded once. The sample in question was peripheral blood, obtained on day 0 of AZD1222 vaccination. The origin of the receptors is an adult in good health.

Of note for this clone: Other nucleotide sequences from this sample produce the same CDR3. V and J are TRBV6-4 and TRBJ2-3, with 8 bases that match TRBD2. This CDR3 is 14 amino acids long. Germline V gene sequence: CDR1 MRHNA, CDR2 SNTAGT. V trimming: 2 bases; J trimming: 3 bases; junction bases outside the gene matches: 1. In DNA form, the CDR3 reads TGTGCCAGCAGTGACCGGGGGGGAACAGATACGCAGTATTTT. Its translation is CASSDRGGTDTQYF.

V gene TRBV19 combines with J gene TRBJ1-6, with TRBD1 matching 10 bases. CDR1 LNHDA and CDR2 SQIVND come from the germline V gene (reference sequence). J was trimmed by 8 bases and V by 5 bases; bases with no gene match: 6. The CDR3 totals 15 residues. The CDR3 DNA follows: TGTGCCAGTAGTCTGGGACAGGGGACCTATTCACCCCTCCACTTT. Its protein product is CASSLGQGTYSPLHF.

The J gene is TRBJ2-3, the V gene TRBV6-2 or TRBV6-3; 7 positions agree with TRBD1. In germline, CDR1 is MNHEY, CDR2 SVGEGT. CDR3 length equals 14 residues. V lost 4 bases, J lost 2 bases, and 3 bases stayed unmatched. Written as DNA, the CDR3 is TGTGCCAGCAGTTCGGGACAGTACACAGATACGCAGTATTTT. It encodes CASSSGQYTDTQYF.